The sequence of this T cell receptor (beta chain) was determined in a study of T cell repertoires in cytomegalovirus infection. In the study overall: Indications came from public TCR beta signatures; they pointed to CMV infection and to a matching HLA type.

This clonotype showed up just a few times. TCRdb passed the reads through MiXCR, listing each CDR3 protein once. The repertoire has 450,000 to 600,000 distinct CDR3 sequences, about 11% of them found once; the top ten carry around 9.6%. Germline lookup yields CDR1 LGHDT and CDR2 YNNKEL (reference sequence). CDR3 size: 13 residues. V gave up 1 base and J gave up 8 bases, with 9 bases separating them. This TCR derives from a human donor in good health (CMV status not recorded). Some clones in this sample may be carry-over from other donors' samples. Sequenced: PBMCs. V and J are TRBV3-1 and TRBJ2-1, with D tentatively TRBD1 or TRBD2 (6 bases each). This CDR3 is CASSQGRGDEQFF. DNA of the CDR3: TGTGCCAGCAGCCAAGGTAGGGGGGATGAGCAGTTCTTC.